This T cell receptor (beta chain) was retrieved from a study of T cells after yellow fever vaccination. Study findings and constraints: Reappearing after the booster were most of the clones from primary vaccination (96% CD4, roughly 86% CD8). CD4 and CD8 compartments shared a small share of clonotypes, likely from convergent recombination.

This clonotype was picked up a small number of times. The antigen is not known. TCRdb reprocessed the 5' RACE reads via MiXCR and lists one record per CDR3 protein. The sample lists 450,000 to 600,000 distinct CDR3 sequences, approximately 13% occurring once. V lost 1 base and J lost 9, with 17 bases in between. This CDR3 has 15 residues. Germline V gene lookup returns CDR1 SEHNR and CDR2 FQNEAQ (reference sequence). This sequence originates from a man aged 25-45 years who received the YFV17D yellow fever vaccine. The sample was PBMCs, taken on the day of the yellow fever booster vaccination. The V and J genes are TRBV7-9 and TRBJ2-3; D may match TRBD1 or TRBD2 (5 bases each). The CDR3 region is CASSLGGPVVLTQYF. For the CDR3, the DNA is TGTGCCAGCAGCTTAGGGGGACCCGTGGTGTTGACGCAGTATTTT.